The source of this TCR beta chain is a study of CD8 T cells in cerebrospinal fluid in Alzheimer's disease (dated by TCRdb to 2020 to 2021). Study-level background: To assess CSF T cell clonal expansion, the study used two single-cell approaches: plate-based nested PCR sequencing and droplet-based sequencing. Whether clonally expanded T cells were present in cerebrospinal fluid from healthy elderly individuals and from patients with neurodegenerative disease was tested. The droplet-based CSF analysis comparing patients with controls included 9 healthy controls (around 11,000 cells) and 9 patients with MCI or Alzheimer's disease (around 10,000 cells). A total of 25 or so samples were covered by the CSF gene-expression analysis, in which Parkinson's disease patients were included.

The library was prepared using 10x single-cell sequencing. 10X Genomics single-cell V(D)J and 5' gene-expression libraries were used to profile CSF cells. CSF single-cell TCR libraries were sequenced on an Illumina NextSeq550. As for the authors' bioinformatics: V(D)J reads were aligned to the vdj-GRCh38 alts ensemble 2.0.0 reference and were analysed with the Cell Ranger vdj pipeline. A clonotype was defined as a group of cell barcodes sharing the same set of productive CDR3 nucleotide sequences. To link clonality with transcriptional profiles, clonotype information was added to the Seurat v3.0 gene-expression metadata. CSF cells with more than 1,800 genes, more than 7,500 UMIs or more than 10% mitochondrial reads were excluded. To find TCRs with known antigen specificity, CDR3-beta sequences were matched against VDJdb. Only TCRs with complete alpha and beta chains were included in the network analysis of clone sharing, which used the R package qgraph. Reads reprocessed by TCRdb are summarized as one entry per CDR3 protein sequence, and DNA is absent. TCRdb, not the authors, supplied the V and J calls. Per the sample table, the count is 1,500 to 2,000 distinct CDR3 sequences. The top ten constitute around 6.2% of the sample.

The CDR3, cysteine through phenylalanine, is 13 amino acids long. No DNA sequence was recorded. No count is recorded, but by frequency this clonotype is medium-sized (0.01 to 0.1%). No cognate antigen has been identified for it. Overall results and qualifications from the work: Only samples with detectable clones (approximately 11 healthy, 5 MCI, 5 AD, 6 PD) were included in the overall clonality comparison. Finding EBV-specific TCRs in CSF, the authors cautioned, does not establish a causal link between EBV and Alzheimer's disease. When data were pooled, 4 of 6 Alzheimer's patients but only 1 of 10 healthy subjects had a highly expanded clone, defined as at least 3% of TCRs. The EBV-specific clones were neither the most highly expanded clones nor enriched among patients. A higher percentage of TCRs was made up by the largest CSF clone in patients with MCI or Alzheimer's disease than in controls.

Every participant was in good physical condition and had no acute infectious disease. For droplet-based sequencing, live CSF cells were sorted with a live/dead marker. CSF was obtained by lumbar puncture, and immune cells were pelleted by centrifugation at 300g. CSF samples were inspected for red blood cells, and any blood-contaminated sample was excluded. CSF cells were cryopreserved by placing the cells in freezing medium, freezing the cells overnight at -80 degrees C, and then storing the cells in liquid nitrogen. Before analysis, CSF samples were stored for less than six months. The sequenced sample consisted of cerebrospinal fluid. The sequence was collected from a human donor in good health. The rearrangement joined TRBV12-3 or TRBV12-4 to TRBJ2-2. The CDR3 region: CASRARTTRKLFF.